These 22 T cell receptor beta chains were all obtained from the same sample, sequenced in a study of blood T cell repertoires in COVID-19 (TCRdb year 2020). Library preparation used the immunoSEQ multiplex PCR assay. What TCRdb holds here is the immuneACCESS table cut down to in-frame rearrangements. Part of the clones is not present; checked against another copy, under half of the missing clones reflect an unresolved V gene, and the others are unexplained. The sample data list about 240,000 clones, and roughly 87% of these were observed just once. Approximately 2.4% of the sample is in the top ten clones. The specimen was PBMCs or T cells enriched from blood (not recorded which). The receptors here all came from a woman aged 25 to 39 with acute COVID-19.

The chain carries TRBV19 and TRBJ1-5; D remains ambiguous. Trimming left V 6 bases short and J 2 bases short, with 8 bases between. The CDR3 is 13 residues long. Germline CDR1 is LNHDA and CDR2 is SQIVND (reference sequence). The CDR3, as DNA: TGTGCCAGTAGGGCGGAGGGCAATCAGCCCCAGCATTTT. Amino acid sequence: CASRAEGNQPQHF.

The gene calls are TRBV12-5 and TRBJ1-4; D remains ambiguous. Trimming pared 6 bases from V and 11 bases from J, leaving 13 bases between. This CDR3 is 12 amino acids long. In germline, CDR1 is LGHNT, CDR2 FRNRAP. The CDR3: CASGTADGKLFF. The CDR3 DNA reads as TGTGCTAGTGGCACTGCCGACGGGAAACTGTTTTTT.

The chain uses TRBV5-4 and TRBJ2-1; D gene ambiguous. CDR1 and CDR2 (germline): SGHNT, YYREEE (reference sequence). V shed 4 bases and J shed 5 bases, with 7 bases lying between them. This CDR3 comprises 12 residues. The CDR3 spells CASSGEDNEQFF. The CDR3 bases are TGTGCCAGCAGCGGTGAGGACAATGAGCAGTTCTTC.

V usage is TRBV7-6 and J usage is TRBJ2-7; 10 positions match TRBD1. The length of the CDR3 is 15 residues. V shed 4 bases and J 3 bases; nucleotides not matched to a gene: 6. Looked up from germline, CDR1 is SGHVS and CDR2 is FNYEAQ. CDR3 bases: TGTGCCAGCAGCTCCGCGACAGGGGGCAGCTACGAGCAGTACTTC. This codes for CASSSATGGSYEQYF.

The chain employs TRBV5-5 and TRBJ2-1; 7 positions agree with TRBD2. The length of the CDR3 is 15 residues. After removal of 3 bases from V and 4 bases from J, the junction contained 7 bases not matched to a gene. Per germline, CDR1 SGHKS and CDR2 YYEKEE (reference sequence). This chain's CDR3 is CASSSRDYEYNEQFF. The CDR3 DNA follows: TGTGCCAGCAGCTCCCGGGACTATGAATACAATGAGCAGTTCTTC.

This chain links TRBV27 with TRBJ1-2, with D tentatively TRBD1 (6 bases). Per germline, CDR1 MNHEY and CDR2 SMNVEV (reference sequence). The CDR3 runs to 14 residues. With 6 bases removed from V and 4 bases from J, the gap between germline ends came to 15 bases. Written as DNA, the CDR3 is TGTGCCAGCAGACCCACAGGGACCCGCTATGGCTACACCTTC. Protein product: CASRPTGTRYGYTF.

This clone occurred a few times. The V gene is TRBV30, the J gene TRBJ1-2; D may be TRBD1 (6 bases). Trimming stripped 1 base from V and 2 bases from J, with 8 bases between. The V gene's germline CDR1 is GTSNPN and CDR2 SVGIG (reference sequence). This CDR3 region has 13 residues. As DNA, the CDR3 is TGTGCCTGGAGTGACAGGGACAACTATGGCTACACCTTC. Protein product: CAWSDRDNYGYTF.

CDR3 coding DNA: TGCGCCAGCAGCTTGCCCTCTAGCGGGGGGGCCACTGAGCAGTTCTTC. This translates into CASSLPSSGGATEQFF. This chain uses TRBV5-1 with TRBJ2-1, with 12 bases matching TRBD2. Per germline, CDR1 SGHRS and CDR2 YFSETQ. This CDR3 contains 16 residues. Germline trimming cut 1 base from V and 9 bases from J; bases unmatched to any gene: 8.

The chain is built from TRBV27 and TRBJ1-3, with D hard to call. Trimming took off 8 bases at V and 2 bases at J, with 7 bases between the two ends. CDR1 MNHEY and CDR2 SMNVEV come from the germline V gene (reference sequence). The CDR3 sequence is 12 residues long. The CDR3 sequence is CASGRPGNTIYF. As DNA, the CDR3 is TGTGCCAGCGGCAGGCCTGGAAACACCATATATTTT.

As for this clone: The same CDR3 is also encoded by other DNA sequences in this sample. The rearrangement joins TRBV7-2 to TRBJ1-5, with 7 bases that match TRBD1. The CDR3 runs 14 residues. Trimming removed 5 bases from V and 5 bases from J; junction bases left unmatched: 6. Per germline, CDR1 SGHTA and CDR2 FQGNSA. In DNA form, the CDR3 reads TGTGCCAGCAGCACGACAGGGAGAGATCAGCCCCAGCATTTT. Protein: CASSTTGRDQPQHF.

The genes are TRBV11-2 and TRBJ2-1; a possible D gene is TRBD2 (5 bases). V lost 6 bases to trimming and J lost 6 bases, with 15 bases between them. CDR3 length: 14 residues. The germline gives CDR1 SGHAT, CDR2 FQNNGV. The CDR3 protein is CASRRLNRGNEQFF. In DNA, the CDR3 is TGTGCCAGCAGGAGACTAAACCGCGGCAATGAGCAGTTCTTC.

This rearrangement joins TRBV5-1 to TRBJ2-7; TRBD1 matches at 7 bases. V lost 2 bases, J lost 3 bases, and 11 bases stayed unmatched. The CDR3 runs 16 residues. Germline-derived CDR1 and CDR2 are SGHRS and YFSETQ. The chain's CDR3 is CASSFTTGYSYYEQYF. CDR3 DNA: TGCGCCAGCAGCTTTACGACAGGGTATAGCTACTACGAGCAGTACTTC.

This clone was recorded a few times. The same CDR3 is also encoded by other DNA sequences in this sample. The gene calls are TRBV6-4 and TRBJ2-1, with 9 bases matching TRBD2. Germline CDR1 reads MRHNA; CDR2 reads SNTAGT. The V segment lost 0 bases and the J segment 4 bases; nucleotides outside the gene matches: 1. This CDR3 is 15 amino acids long. Here the CDR3 reads CASSDSAGGYNEQFF. The CDR3 DNA sequence: TGTGCCAGCAGTGACTCAGCGGGGGGTTACAATGAGCAGTTCTTC.

This chain joins TRBV11-2 and TRBJ1-2; D call uncertain. Germline CDR1 is SGHAT and CDR2 is FQNNGV. This CDR3 is 14 amino acids long. V was pared by 3 bases and J by 0 bases, with 8 bases between. The chain's CDR3 is CASSLSRANYGYTF. CDR3 sequence (DNA): TGTGCCAGCAGCTTGAGTCGAGCTAACTATGGCTACACCTTC.

The chain uses TRBV2 and TRBJ1-3, with 7 positions matching TRBD1. The CDR3 totals 16 residues. Looked up from germline, CDR1 is SNHLY and CDR2 is FYNNEI. Trimming removed 2 bases from V and 3 bases from J; junction bases left unmatched: 7. The CDR3, as DNA: TGTGCCAGCAGTGAAACGGAGGGGGCATTTGGAAACACCATATATTTT. It encodes CASSETEGAFGNTIYF.

This rearrangement joins TRBV5-6 to TRBJ2-6; D is perhaps TRBD1 (5 bases). From germline, CDR1 is SGHDT and CDR2 YYEEEE. V was trimmed by 5 bases and J by 6 bases, leaving 15 bases between them. The CDR3 totals 15 residues. CDR3 amino acids: CASSYDSFAANVLTF. The CDR3 bases are TGTGCCAGCAGTTACGACAGTTTTGCGGCCAACGTCCTGACTTTC. Variable domain in full (rest from reference TRBV5-6 and TRBJ2-6): DAGVTQSPTHLIKTRGQQVTLRCSPKSGHDTVSWYQQALGQGPQFIFQYYEEEERQRGNFPDRFSGHQFPNYSSELNVNALLLGDSALYLCASSYDSFAANVLTFGAGSRLTVL.

The V gene is TRBV4-3, the J gene TRBJ2-7, with D perhaps TRBD2 (5 bases). Germline CDR1 and CDR2: LGHNA and YSLEER. The CDR3 contains 15 residues. The V end was cut by 1 base, the J end by 0 bases, with 10 bases between. CDR3 amino acids: CASSQGESSSYEQYF. The CDR3 DNA reads as TGCGCCAGCAGCCAAGGGGAGTCCAGCTCCTACGAGCAGTACTTC.

This sequence joins TRBV19 and TRBJ1-2; the D gene is possibly TRBD1 (6 bases). V shed 7 bases and J shed 3 bases, with 15 bases lying between them. This CDR3 spans 14 amino acids. CDR1 is LNHDA, CDR2 SQIVND, per germline (reference sequence). The CDR3, as DNA: TGTGCCAGTACCCCGACAGGCCTCGACTATGGCTACACCTTC. This gives the protein CASTPTGLDYGYTF.

The chain couples TRBV7-8 to TRBJ2-5, with TRBD2 matching over 10 bases. Germline trimming cut 4 bases from V and 3 bases from J; bases unmatched to any gene: 11. CDR1 is SGHVS and CDR2 is FQNEAQ in the germline V gene. The CDR3 has 17 residues. CDR3 protein: CASSSHSSGGREETQYF. The DNA for the CDR3 is TGTGCCAGCAGCTCCCACTCTAGCGGGGGAAGAGAAGAGACCCAGTACTTC.

The V call is TRBV30, the J call TRBJ1-1, with D possibly being TRBD1 (6 bases). The CDR3 has 10 amino acids. V was shortened by 5 bases and J by 14 bases, with 15 bases between the two germline ends. In germline, CDR1 is GTSNPN, CDR2 SVGIG (reference sequence). The DNA of the CDR3 is TGTGCCTGGTCGGACAGCTTTCCATTCTTT. Translated, it gives CAWSDSFPFF.

The genes are TRBV7-9 and TRBJ1-1; D unclear. There are 16 residues in the CDR3. V dropped 5 bases and J dropped 0 bases, with 16 bases sitting between them. Germline values: CDR1 SEHNR, CDR2 FQNEAQ (reference sequence). CDR3 amino acids: CASSRRADSMNTEAFF. The CDR3 DNA follows: TGTGCCAGCAGCCGTAGGGCGGACTCTATGAACACTGAAGCTTTCTTT. The full variable domain, completed using reference TRBV7-9 and TRBJ1-1, is DTGVSQNPRHKITKRGQNVTFRCDPISEHNRLYWYRQTLGQGPEFLTYFQNEAQLEKSRLLSDRFSAERPKGSFSTLEIQRTEQGDSAMYLCASSRRADSMNTEAFFGQGTRLTVV.

The chain carries TRBV6-5 and TRBJ1-3, with D uncertain. CDR1 is MNHEY and CDR2 is SVGAGI in the germline V gene. V was pared by 5 bases and J by 4 bases, with 15 bases between. This CDR3 region has 15 residues. The CDR3 region has the DNA TGTGCCAGCAGTCCGGTTCGGGGTAAAGGAAACACCATATATTTT. It codes for CASSPVRGKGNTIYF.